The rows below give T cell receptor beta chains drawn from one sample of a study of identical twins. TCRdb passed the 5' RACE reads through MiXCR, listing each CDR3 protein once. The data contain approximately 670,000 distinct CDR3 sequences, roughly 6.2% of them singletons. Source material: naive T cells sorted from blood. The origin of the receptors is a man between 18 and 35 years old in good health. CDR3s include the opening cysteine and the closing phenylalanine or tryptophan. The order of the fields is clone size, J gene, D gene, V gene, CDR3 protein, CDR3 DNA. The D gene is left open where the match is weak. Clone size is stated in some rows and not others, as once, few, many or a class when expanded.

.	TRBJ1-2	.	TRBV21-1	CASSKRPQNVYTF	TGTGCCAGCAGCAAACGGCCTCAAAATGTTTACACCTTC
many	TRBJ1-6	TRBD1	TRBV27	CASRREGAFSSYNSPLHF	TGTGCCAGCAGGCGAGAGGGGGCCTTTAGCTCCTATAATTCACCCCTCCACTTT
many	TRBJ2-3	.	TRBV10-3	CAIFAGGNTDTQYF	TGTGCCATCTTTGCGGGCGGAAACACAGATACGCAGTATTTT
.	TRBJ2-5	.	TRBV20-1	CSATHETQYF	TGCAGTGCTACTCACGAGACCCAGTACTTC
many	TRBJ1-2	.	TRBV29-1	CSAGGLANYGYTF	TGCAGCGCCGGGGGGTTAGCTAACTATGGCTACACCTTC
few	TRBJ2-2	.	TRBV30	CAWSALQRQLFF	TGTGCCTGGAGTGCCCTCCAGCGCCAGCTGTTTTTT
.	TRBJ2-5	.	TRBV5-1	CASSLSVSRRQETQYF	TGCGCCAGCAGCTTGAGCGTATCCAGGAGACAAGAGACCCAGTACTTC
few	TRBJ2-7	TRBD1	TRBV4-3	CASSQVHETGGYEQYF	TGCGCCAGCAGCCAAGTGCATGAGACAGGGGGTTACGAGCAGTACTTC
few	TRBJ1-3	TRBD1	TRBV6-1	CASSARPGQGFMYF	TGTGCCAGCAGCGCCCGGCCGGGACAGGGTTTTATGTATTTT
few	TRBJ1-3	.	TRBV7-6	CASSLAARVFRSGNTIYF	TGTGCCAGCAGCTTAGCAGCCCGGGTCTTCCGTTCTGGAAACACCATATATTTT
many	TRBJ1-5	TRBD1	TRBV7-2	CASSPDRGRGQPQHF	TGTGCCAGCAGTCCTGACAGGGGGCGCGGCCAGCCCCAGCATTTT
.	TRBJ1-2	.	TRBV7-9	CASTIQELYGYTF	TGTGCCAGCACCATACAGGAGCTCTATGGCTACACCTTC
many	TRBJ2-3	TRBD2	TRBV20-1	CSALNPLAGGLSTDTQYF	TGCAGTGCCTTGAACCCCCTAGCGGGAGGTCTTAGCACAGATACGCAGTATTTT